This entry lists 32 T cell receptor beta chains sequenced from one sample in a study of CD8 T cells in Susac syndrome. The RNA, about 0.5 to 1 ug, was put through reverse transcription using random hexamers. MiXCR, applied by TCRdb to the immunoSEQ multiplex PCR reads, yields one record per CDR3 protein. The sample contains 150,000 or so distinct CDR3 sequences, approximately 95% of which appear only once. The sequenced material came from CD4+ T cells from PBMCs. The receptors derive from a human donor with Susac syndrome.

V is TRBV14 and J is TRBJ1-6, with D unclear. CDR3 size: 13 residues. CDR1 is SGHDN and CDR2 is FVKESK in the germline V gene. The V and J ends lost 3 bases and 9 bases respectively, with 9 bases between them. The CDR3 spells CASSHASGSPLHF. The CDR3, as DNA: TGTGCCAGCAGCCATGCTTCCGGTTCACCCCTCCACTTT. The whole variable domain, remainder taken from reference TRBV14 and TRBJ1-6, is EAGVTQFPSHSVIEKGQTVTLRCDPISGHDNLYWYRRVMGKEIKFLLHFVKESKQDESGMPNNRFLAERTGGTYSTLKVQPAELEDSGVYFCASSHASGSPLHFGNGTRLTVT.

The CDR3 DNA reads as TGCGCCAGCAGCTCCGGGACTAGCGGGGGAACGATTGAGACCCAGTACTTC. Translating gives CASSSGTSGGTIETQYF. V is TRBV5-1 and J is TRBJ2-5, with 14 nucleotides matching TRBD2. The CDR3 consists of 17 residues. V lost 3 bases, J lost 5 bases, and 9 bases stayed unmatched. Per germline, CDR1 SGHRS and CDR2 YFSETQ. The full variable domain, completed using reference TRBV5-1 and TRBJ2-5, is KAGVTQTPRYLIKTRGQQVTLSCSPISGHRSVSWYQQTPGQGLQFLFEYFSETQRNKGNFPGRFSGRQFSNSRSEMNVSTLELGDSALYLCASSSGTSGGTIETQYFGPGTRLLVL.

The chain recombines TRBV7-3 with TRBJ2-1, with D maybe TRBD1 (7 bases). The germline V and J ends were trimmed by 6 bases and 9 bases, with 18 bases remaining between them. Germline lookup yields CDR1 SGHTA and CDR2 FQGTGA. This CDR3 spans 14 amino acids. CDR3 sequence: CASSSGLPGGEQFF. The CDR3 DNA reads TGTGCCAGCAGTTCCGGACTACCAGGGGGTGAGCAGTTCTTC.

The rearrangement uses TRBV6-5 and TRBJ1-2, with D possibly TRBD1 on 6 matching bases. V lost 6 bases to trimming and J lost 3 bases, with 14 bases between them. Germline V lookup: CDR1 MNHEY, CDR2 SVGAGI. The CDR3 is 14 amino acids. The CDR3 bases are TGTGCCAGCAGGGGTGGACAGACCTACTATGGCTACACCTTC. Its translation: CASRGGQTYYGYTF.

The sample holds one count of this clonotype. The chain combines TRBV30 with TRBJ2-7; the D gene is possibly TRBD1 (7 bases). The CDR3 consists of 13 residues. Trimming took 0 bases from V and 4 from J, leaving 10 bases between them. Germline values: CDR1 GTSNPN, CDR2 SVGIG (reference sequence). The CDR3 DNA reads TGTGCCTGGAGTGTAGCAGGGGGGTACGAGCAGTACTTC. Translated, it gives CAWSVAGGYEQYF.

The gene calls are TRBV20-1 and TRBJ2-5; 11 bases map to TRBD2. V lost 5 bases and J lost 2; bases outside the gene matches: 7. CDR3 length: 15 amino acids. In germline, CDR1 is DFQATT, CDR2 SNEGSKA (reference sequence). Here the CDR3 reads CSAPPSGGLQETQYF. As DNA, the CDR3 is TGCAGTGCTCCCCCTAGCGGGGGGCTACAAGAGACCCAGTACTTC.

The V call is TRBV4-3, the J call TRBJ2-1; 9 nucleotides line up with TRBD1. The junction had 1 base not matched to a gene; V was cut back by 2 bases and J by 2 bases. The CDR3 loop spans 15 amino acids. Germline lookup yields CDR1 LGHNA and CDR2 YSLEER. Here the CDR3 DNA reads TGCGCCAGCAGCCAAAGGACAGGGGCCTACAATGAGCAGTTCTTC. Protein: CASSQRTGAYNEQFF.

Comment on this clonotype: One end of the junction is discordant with germline, which a read error may explain. The chain recombines TRBV11-2 with TRBJ1-1, with D unclear. Germline values: CDR1 SGHAT, CDR2 FQNNGV. The length of the CDR3 is 14 residues. CDR3 nucleotides: TGTGCCAGCAGCTTTTTCGGCAGGAACACTGAAGCCTTCTTT. It encodes CASSFFGRNTEAFF.

The rearrangement links TRBV15 to TRBJ1-2; the match to TRBD1 covers 8 bases. J was trimmed by 8 bases and V by 8 bases; bases with no gene match: 16. Germline loops: CDR1 LNHNV, CDR2 YYDKDF (reference sequence). The CDR3 spans 15 residues. The CDR3 is CATAAQRTGLGGYTF. The DNA of the CDR3 is TGTGCCACCGCAGCTCAACGGACAGGGTTAGGAGGCTACACCTTC.

The rearrangement links TRBV12-3 or TRBV12-4 to TRBJ1-1; no clear D. V lost 6 bases, J lost 1 base, and 15 bases lay in between. The CDR3 is made up of 15 amino acids. The CDR3 DNA reads TGTGCCAGCAGCGTCTTGGGCCGGGCGAACACTGAAGCTTTCTTT. Translation gives CASSVLGRANTEAFF.

This clonotype showed up many times. This chain connects TRBV7-9 to TRBJ2-3, with TRBD2 matching 7 bases. The CDR3 has 15 residues. The V gene's germline CDR1 is SEHNR and CDR2 FQNEAQ (reference sequence). V was pared by 3 bases and J by 0 bases, with 3 bases of the junction left unmatched. The CDR3 DNA reads TGTGCCAGCAGCTTGGGGGGGACTAGCACAGATACGCAGTATTTT. Its protein is CASSLGGTSTDTQYF.

The chain combines TRBV14 with TRBJ2-2; D ambiguous. Trimming removed 3 bases at V and 5 bases at J, with 7 bases between. This CDR3 is built from 13 residues. Germline V gene sequence: CDR1 SGHDN, CDR2 FVKESK. The CDR3 region has the DNA TGTGCCAGCAGCCAGGCCGGGACCGGGGAGCTGTTTTTT. Translating gives CASSQAGTGELFF.

The genes are TRBV6-4 and TRBJ1-1; D remains ambiguous. The CDR3 loop spans 16 amino acids. Germline assignment: CDR1 MRHNA and CDR2 SNTAGT. Trimming removed 0 bases at V and 1 base at J, with 12 bases between. CDR3 DNA: TGTGCCAGCAGTGACTCCCGGCCGGAGGGGAACACTGAAGCTTTCTTT. Translated, it gives CASSDSRPEGNTEAFF.

V usage is TRBV28 and J usage is TRBJ2-2; D is ambiguous. Trimming cost V 7 bases and J 6 bases, with 6 bases left between them. From germline, CDR1 is MDHEN and CDR2 SYDVKM. The CDR3 has 11 residues. The chain's CDR3 is CASKDAGELFF. The CDR3 bases are TGTGCCAGCAAGGACGCCGGGGAGCTGTTTTTT.

This chain links TRBV7-9 with TRBJ1-2; 9 bases are shared with TRBD1. Germline V gene data show CDR1 as SEHNR and CDR2 as FQNEAQ (reference sequence). The trim removed 4 bases at V and 4 bases at J, leaving 10 bases unmatched. This CDR3 spans 16 amino acids. The CDR3 nucleotides read TGTGCCAGCAGCTACTGGGACAGGGAGTTTGGCTATGGCTACACCTTC. This encodes CASSYWDREFGYGYTF.

J is TRBJ2-3 and V is TRBV20-1; D is perhaps TRBD2 (6 bases). CDR1 and CDR2 from the germline V gene are DFQATT and SNEGSKA (reference sequence). The CDR3 sequence is 12 residues long. The V gene lost 4 bases and the J gene lost 5 bases, with 10 bases spanning the gap. CDR3 coding DNA: TGCAGTGCTACGGAGGGGAAAGATACGCAGTATTTT. Translation: CSATEGKDTQYF.

Here the CDR3 reads CSAWTGGTDTQYF. The CDR3 DNA is TGCAGTGCTTGGACGGGGGGCACAGATACGCAGTATTTT. V and J are TRBV20-1 and TRBJ2-3, with D maybe TRBD2 (6 bases). The CDR3 is 13 amino acids. The germline CDR1 and CDR2 sequences are DFQATT and SNEGSKA (reference sequence). V was pared by 5 bases and J by 1 base, with 10 bases between.

V and J are TRBV20-1 and TRBJ2-5, with TRBD2 matching over 15 bases. This CDR3 region has 18 residues. Germline CDR1 reads DFQATT; CDR2 reads SNEGSKA (reference sequence). Trimming removed 0 bases from V and 2 bases from J; junction bases left unmatched: 7. In DNA form, the CDR3 reads TGCAGTGCTAGAGAACCGGGACTAGCGGGAGGCTCACAAGAGACCCAGTACTTC. It specifies CSAREPGLAGGSQETQYF.

V and J are TRBV24-1 and TRBJ2-5; maybe TRBD2 (5 bases). Germline values: CDR1 KGHDR, CDR2 SFDVKD. The V end was cut by 5 bases, the J end by 5 bases, with 17 bases between. The CDR3 sequence is 15 residues long. CDR3 region: CATSVRGIGVETQYF. CDR3 bases: TGTGCCACCAGTGTGCGAGGGATCGGGGTGGAGACCCAGTACTTC.

This sequence joins TRBV15 and TRBJ1-3; D is perhaps TRBD1 (5 bases). The CDR3 is 15 residues long. Germline CDR1 and CDR2: LNHNV and YYDKDF (reference sequence). Trimming stripped 1 base from V and 5 bases from J, with 12 bases between. The CDR3 DNA reads TGTGCCACCAGCAGAGGGCCGACAGCTCGAAACACCATATATTTT. Its translation is CATSRGPTARNTIYF.

The rearrangement uses TRBV9 and TRBJ1-2; 8 bases are shared with TRBD1. The J segment lost 0 bases and the V segment lost 4 bases, leaving 2 bases of the junction unmatched. The CDR3 runs 14 residues. Germline CDR1 SGDLS, CDR2 YYNGEE. The CDR3 loop reads CASSPGQANYGYTF. The CDR3 bases are TGTGCCAGCAGCCCGGGACAGGCTAACTATGGCTACACCTTC.

V is TRBV29-1 and J is TRBJ1-2; TRBD1 matches 7 bases. J gave up 8 bases and V 6 bases, and 12 bases lay outside the gene matches. The length of the CDR3 is 13 residues. The germline CDR1 and CDR2 sequences are SQVTM and ANQGSEA. The CDR3 coding sequence is TGCAGCGTACAGGGGACAGACTCCAGGGGCTACACCTTC. Translation gives CSVQGTDSRGYTF.

V usage is TRBV30 and J usage is TRBJ1-6, with no clear D. Trimming shortened V by 4 bases and J by 14 bases, and 12 bases separated the two germline ends. The CDR3 length is 11 residues. Germline V gene sequence: CDR1 GTSNPN, CDR2 SVGIG (reference sequence). The CDR3 is CAWNRAESLHF. The CDR3 DNA is TGTGCCTGGAACCGGGCTGAGTCCCTCCACTTT.

The chain uses TRBV30 and TRBJ1-1; D uncertain. The CDR3 spans 11 residues. Germline V gives CDR1 GTSNPN, CDR2 SVGIG (reference sequence). Trimming left V 1 base short and J 11 bases short, with 11 bases between. The CDR3 nucleotides read TGTGCCTGGAGTGATAGGGAGATCGCTTTCTTT. It yields the protein CAWSDREIAFF. The complete variable domain, with remaining parts taken from reference TRBV30 and TRBJ1-1, reads SQTIHQWPATLVQPVGSPLSLECTVEGTSNPNLYWYRQAAGRGLQLLFYSVGIGQISSEVPQNLSASRPQDRQFILSSKKLLLSDSGFYLCAWSDREIAFFGQGTRLTVV.

Only one count was recorded for this clonotype. This chain joins TRBV21-1 and TRBJ2-5; no DNA check was done on the table's D call, TRBD1. TRBV21-1 represents a pseudogene. The CDR3 spans 14 residues. CDR3 region: CASSLQQGGETQYF. The CDR3 DNA sequence: TGTGCCAGCAGCTTACAGCAGGGGGGAGAGACCCAGTACTTC.

The chain recombines TRBV19 with TRBJ1-2; 8 bases are shared with TRBD1. V lost 5 bases, J lost 4 bases, and 9 bases stayed unmatched. Per the germline V gene, CDR1 is LNHDA and CDR2 is SQIVND (reference sequence). CDR3 length: 15 residues. CDR3 protein: CASSPRDRLSYGYTF. The CDR3 DNA reads as TGTGCCAGTAGTCCCCGGGACAGGCTGAGCTATGGCTACACCTTC.

The chain links TRBV7-2 to TRBJ2-3; 8 bases match TRBD2. Germline V gene sequence: CDR1 SGHTA, CDR2 FQGNSA. The CDR3 length is 16 residues. J gave up 2 bases and V 5 bases, and 9 bases lay outside the gene matches. The CDR3 DNA sequence: TGTGCCAGCAGCCCCTTAGCGGGACGTACCACAGATACGCAGTATTTT. The encoded protein is CASSPLAGRTTDTQYF.

The chain is built from TRBV9 and TRBJ1-2; a possible D gene is TRBD1 (5 bases). The ends were cut back, 0 bases at V and 4 bases at J, with 10 bases in the middle. The CDR3 contains 14 residues. Germline CDR1 reads SGDLS; CDR2 reads YYNGEE. The CDR3 is CASSVGGGTYGYTF. The CDR3 DNA is TGTGCCAGCAGCGTAGGGGGAGGGACCTATGGCTACACCTTC.

V gene TRBV6-5 combines with J gene TRBJ2-7; tentatively, D is TRBD2 (6 bases). The CDR3 covers 17 residues. Looked up from germline, CDR1 is MNHEY and CDR2 is SVGAGI. V dropped 4 bases and J dropped 4 bases, with 23 bases sitting between them. The CDR3 DNA reads as TGTGCCAGCAGTTTCCGGAGGGGATCACGGGGTACTTACGAGCAGTACTTC. Its protein is CASSFRRGSRGTYEQYF.

This chain uses TRBV3-1 with TRBJ1-1, with unresolved D. The CDR3 totals 16 residues. The V and J ends lost 0 bases and 1 base respectively, with 12 bases between them. The germline V gene encodes CDR1 LGHDT and CDR2 YNNKEL (reference sequence). Written as DNA, the CDR3 is TGTGCCAGCAGCCAAGATTCCGCAGAGACGAACACTGAAGCTTTCTTT. Protein product: CASSQDSAETNTEAFF.

This sequence joins TRBV29-1 and TRBJ2-3, with D perhaps matching TRBD2 (5 bases). From germline, CDR1 is SQVTM and CDR2 ANQGSEA. Trimming took 8 bases from V and 1 from J, leaving 13 bases between them. The length of the CDR3 is 13 residues. The CDR3 DNA reads TGCAGCTCCCGGGGAGAGGGCACAGATACGCAGTATTTT. Its protein is CSSRGEGTDTQYF.

The J gene is TRBJ2-5, the V gene TRBV9; possibly TRBD2 for D (6 bases). The CDR3 spans 14 residues. Per the germline V gene, CDR1 is SGDLS and CDR2 is YYNGEE. V was trimmed by 0 bases and J by 7 bases, leaving 13 bases between them. This chain's CDR3 is CASSVESLGGTQYF. CDR3 DNA sequence: TGTGCCAGCAGCGTAGAATCCCTCGGGGGGACCCAGTACTTC.